Listed below are T cell receptor beta chains from one sample, sequenced in a study of blood T cell repertoires in COVID-19. TCRdb keeps only in-frame clones here, not all; method: immunoSEQ multiplex PCR. The repertoire holds around 260,000 clones, with 89% as singletons. Sequencing was performed on peripheral blood. These receptors were taken from a woman between 35 and 50 years old who had recovered from COVID-19. Both conserved end residues are part of each CDR3. D genes are given only for firm matches. The size field is filled for only some rows; it gives once, few, many or a size class.

j_gene,d_gene,abundance,v_gene,CDR3nt,CDR3aa
TRBJ1-1,-,-,TRBV28,TGTGCCAGCAGTTTAATGGAGCGGATCACTGAAGCTTTCTTT,CASSLMERITEAFF
TRBJ1-2,-,few,TRBV14,TGTGCCAGCAGCCGAGGCCGGGTATTTGGTGGCTACACCTTC,CASSRGRVFGGYTF
TRBJ1-1,-,-,TRBV30,TGTGCCTGGAGGATGATGGGAGGGTACGCTGAAGCTTTCTTT,CAWRMMGGYAEAFF
TRBJ2-2,-,-,TRBV25-1,TGTGCCAGCAGCAAACTAGAGTTTACCGGGGAGCTGTTTTTT,CASSKLEFTGELFF
TRBJ2-1,TRBD2,once,TRBV29-1,TGCAGCGTTGAAGCCCACCCCAGCGGGAGGGTCTACAATGAGCAGTTCTTC,CSVEAHPSGRVYNEQFF
TRBJ2-5,-,few,TRBV6-6,TGTGCCAGCGCAGGGGCCCAGGAGACCCAGTACTTC,CASAGAQETQYF
TRBJ2-2,-,-,TRBV4-2,TGTGCCAGCAGCCAACTGACAAACACCGGGGAGCTGTTTTTT,CASSQLTNTGELFF
TRBJ2-7,TRBD1,-,TRBV6-6,TGTGCCAGCAGTCTATCGGACAGGGAAGCCTACGAGCAGTACTTC,CASSLSDREAYEQYF
TRBJ2-2,-,-,TRBV10-1,TGCGCCAGCAGTGAGCAGGGTACCGGGGAGCTGTTTTTT,CASSEQGTGELFF
TRBJ2-2,TRBD2,-,TRBV19,TGTGCCAGTATTGGGGGACTAGCGGGCACCGGGGAGCTGTTTTTT,CASIGGLAGTGELFF
TRBJ1-1,TRBD1,-,TRBV4-1,TGCGCCAGCAGCCACAGGACAGGGGACGCTTTCTTT,CASSHRTGDAFF
TRBJ1-2,TRBD1,-,TRBV5-4,TGTGCCAGCAGCCCAGACAGGGGTTATGGCTACACCTTC,CASSPDRGYGYTF
TRBJ2-5,TRBD2,-,TRBV5-6,TGTGCCAGCAGCTCTAGCGGGAGTGGCCAAGAGACCCAGTACTTC,CASSSSGSGQETQYF
TRBJ2-7,-,-,TRBV4-1,TGCGCCAGCAGCCAAGATCCGTCAGGGGCCTACGAGCAGTACTTC,CASSQDPSGAYEQYF
TRBJ2-3,TRBD1,-,TRBV11-3,TGTGCCAGCAGCTTAGGACAGGGGGCTAGCACAGATACGCAGTATTTT,CASSLGQGASTDTQYF
TRBJ2-6,TRBD2,-,TRBV25-1,TGTGCCAGCAGCAGGACTAGCGGAACCTCTGGGGCCAACGTCCTGACTTTC,CASSRTSGTSGANVLTF
TRBJ1-3,-,-,TRBV5-8,TGTGCCAGCAGCCTGGGACAATCCTCTGGAAACACCATATATTTT,CASSLGQSSGNTIYF
TRBJ2-7,-,-,TRBV30,TGTGCCTGGAGAACCCAGGTTTATCCCTACGAGCAGTACTTC,CAWRTQVYPYEQYF
TRBJ1-4,TRBD1,-,TRBV7-8,TGTGCCAGCAGCTTATCAGGGACAGGCCGAGAAAAACTGTTTTTT,CASSLSGTGREKLFF
TRBJ2-6,TRBD2,-,TRBV19,TGTGCCAGTAGTATAGTCCCCAAGACTAGCGGGAGTCAATTGGGTGGGGCCAACGTCCTGACTTTC,CASSIVPKTSGSQLGGANVLTF
TRBJ2-7,TRBD2,-,TRBV5-6,TGTGCCAGCATGGGACTAGCGGACTACGAGCAGTACTTC,CASMGLADYEQYF
TRBJ1-3,-,-,TRBV6-6,TGTGCCAGCAGTTTGGGGGGACGGGGAAACACCATATATTTT,CASSLGGRGNTIYF
TRBJ2-7,TRBD2,-,TRBV7-8,TGTGCCAGCAGCTTAGCTCCACTAGCGGGCATAACCTACGAGCAGTACTTC,CASSLAPLAGITYEQYF
TRBJ2-1,TRBD2,-,TRBV7-9,TGTGCCAGCAGCCCCTCGGGGCTAGCGGGAGTGAGAGAGCAGTTCTTC,CASSPSGLAGVREQFF
TRBJ2-2,TRBD2,-,TRBV7-6,TGTGCCAGCGCGATCACTAGCGGGATTGAGGCGGCCGGGGAGCTGTTTTTT,CASAITSGIEAAGELFF
TRBJ1-3,TRBD1,-,TRBV11-2,TGTGCCAGCAGCCACAATAGGGACAGCACCTCTGGAAACACCATATATTTT,CASSHNRDSTSGNTIYF
TRBJ2-5,TRBD2,-,TRBV7-9,TGTGCCAGCAGTTCTAGCGGGAGTTCGGAGACCCAGTACTTC,CASSSSGSSETQYF
TRBJ2-2,TRBD2,-,TRBV7-8,TGTGCCAGCAGCGGACTAGCGGGAGGTGGGGAGCTGTTTTTT,CASSGLAGGGELFF
TRBJ2-7,TRBD2,-,TRBV30,TGTGCCTGGAATAGCGGGAGCCCCTACGAGCAGTACTTC,CAWNSGSPYEQYF
TRBJ2-3,TRBD2,-,TRBV4-1,TGCGCCAGCAGCCACGGACTAGCGGGAGCGCTAGATACGCAGTATTTT,CASSHGLAGALDTQYF
TRBJ1-4,-,once,TRBV29-1,TGCAGCGTTGAAGATTCAGGGGCAGTCGAAAAACTGTTTTTT,CSVEDSGAVEKLFF
TRBJ2-1,TRBD1,-,TRBV5-1,TGCGCCAGCAGCTCGGGACAGCTCTACAATGAGCAGTTCTTC,CASSSGQLYNEQFF
TRBJ2-1,TRBD2,-,TRBV29-1,TGCAGCGTTGAGCGAAATCCGGGACTAGCGGGGCTTTACAATGAGCAGTTCTTC,CSVERNPGLAGLYNEQFF
TRBJ2-5,TRBD2,-,TRBV5-1,TGCGCCAGCAGCTTGACTAGCGGGACTGGCCATGGGACCCAGTACTTC,CASSLTSGTGHGTQYF
TRBJ2-7,-,-,TRBV28,TGTGCCAGCAGTATCCCTAGGGGATACGGCTACGAGCAGTACTTC,CASSIPRGYGYEQYF
TRBJ2-7,-,-,TRBV18,TGTGCCAGCTCACCGGCAGGGATCGAGCAGTACTTC,CASSPAGIEQYF
TRBJ2-1,TRBD2,-,TRBV6-2/TRBV6-3,TGTGCCAGCAGTTACGTTACTAGCGGGAGCTATGAGCAGTTCTTC,CASSYVTSGSYEQFF
TRBJ2-7,TRBD1,few,TRBV9,TGTGCCAGCAACTCCGGGACAGTCTCCTACGAGCAGTACTTC,CASNSGTVSYEQYF
TRBJ2-3,TRBD1,-,TRBV2,TGTGCCAGCAGTCGGCAGGGACAGGGGGGCACAGATACGCAGTATTTT,CASSRQGQGGTDTQYF
TRBJ1-4,-,-,TRBV11-2,TGTGCCAGCAGCTTACGGGGGGCAAAAGAAAAACTGTTTTTT,CASSLRGAKEKLFF
TRBJ1-4,TRBD1,-,TRBV13,TGTGCCAGCAGCCCTCGACAGGGGGCGGTTAATGAAAAACTGTTTTTT,CASSPRQGAVNEKLFF
TRBJ2-3,TRBD2,-,TRBV30,TGTGCCTGGAGTGTGTCTAGCGGGAGTGCAGATACGCAGTATTTT,CAWSVSSGSADTQYF
TRBJ1-3,TRBD1,once,TRBV9,TGTGCCAGCAGCGCCCAACAGGGGGCAGAAGGAAACACCATATATTTT,CASSAQQGAEGNTIYF
TRBJ2-3,-,-,TRBV9,TGTGCCAGCAGCGGGCCGGGAACGGGGGAGGCCACAGATACGCAGTATTTT,CASSGPGTGEATDTQYF
TRBJ1-6,-,-,TRBV5-5,TGTGCCAGCAGCTTCCTTCCAGGGCCCGGATCACCCCTCCACTTT,CASSFLPGPGSPLHF
TRBJ1-4,-,once,TRBV21-1,TGTGCCAGCAGCAAAGAGGGAGTGAGGGCGTGTGAAAAACTGTTTTTT,CASSKEGVRACEKLFF
TRBJ2-1,TRBD2,-,TRBV7-9,TGTGCCAGCAGCTTAGCGGGGGGGAAGGTAGGGAATGAGCAGTTCTTC,CASSLAGGKVGNEQFF
TRBJ2-3,-,-,TRBV11-2,TGTGCCAGCAGCTTAGCCCGGACAGACCCATTGTGGAATTTT,CASSLARTDPLWNF
TRBJ2-3,-,-,TRBV21-1,TGTGCCAGCAGTAGCGGGAGCGGGGGAGATACGCAGTATTTT,CASSSGSGGDTQYF
TRBJ2-2,TRBD2,-,TRBV3-1/TRBV3-2,TGTGCCAGCAGCCAACTAGCGGGATCGGCCGGGGAGCTGTTTTTT,CASSQLAGSAGELFF
TRBJ1-5,-,-,TRBV6-6,TGTGCCAGCAGCTTACGGGGGGAGAGTCAGCCCCAGCATTTT,CASSLRGESQPQHF